These T cell receptor beta chains were read from a single sample in a study of blood T cell repertoires in COVID-19. Some clones are missing from TCRdb's copy, which holds only in-frame ones; the method was immunoSEQ multiplex PCR. The table records 110,000 or so clones, approximately 80% of them present only once. Source material: peripheral blood. These receptors came from a woman in her thirties or forties with acute or convalescent COVID-19. The CDR3 runs from the conserved cysteine through the conserved F or W. The order of the fields is V gene, D gene, J gene, clone size, CDR3 protein, CDR3 DNA. A D gene is named only where the DNA matches it firmly. The size entry is marked missing in some rows and otherwise reads once, few, many or a size class.

>TRBV19|TRBD1|TRBJ1-1|NA
CASMDRVITEAFF
TGTGCCAGTATGGACAGGGTAATCACTGAAGCTTTCTTT
>TRBV15|NA|TRBJ2-7|NA
CATSREAGNYEQYF
TGTGCCACCAGCAGAGAGGCAGGGAACTACGAGCAGTACTTC
>TRBV9|NA|TRBJ2-2|NA
CASSAPGPNTGELFF
TGTGCCAGCAGCGCCCCAGGGCCGAACACCGGGGAGCTGTTTTTT
>TRBV30|NA|TRBJ1-2|NA
CAWTRSSGYTF
TGTGCCTGGACTCGCAGTTCTGGCTACACCTTC
>TRBV2|TRBD1|TRBJ1-2|NA
CASSPRGTGGASFGYTF
TGTGCCAGCAGCCCCAGGGGGACAGGGGGCGCGAGTTTTGGCTACACCTTC
>TRBV6-5|NA|TRBJ1-3|few
CASSRSRDIGAIYF
TGTGCCAGCAGCCGAAGTCGGGACATTGGCGCCATATATTTT
>TRBV19|TRBD1|TRBJ2-5|once
CASSQGQGGGTQYF
TGTGCCAGTAGCCAGGGACAGGGAGGTGGAACCCAGTACTTC
>TRBV4-1|NA|TRBJ1-6|NA
CASSQAQVPRGGPLHF
TGCGCCAGCAGCCAAGCTCAGGTTCCCCGTGGTGGACCCCTCCACTTT
>TRBV6-2/TRBV6-3|NA|TRBJ1-1|NA
CASSTKTEAFF
TGTGCCAGCAGCACAAAGACTGAAGCTTTCTTT
>TRBV5-1|TRBD1|TRBJ1-6|once
CASSLAGTGGLYNSPLHF
TGCGCCAGCAGCTTGGCCGGGACAGGGGGCCTGTATAATTCACCCCTCCACTTT
>TRBV7-2|NA|TRBJ1-1|NA
CASSLAIDTTEAFF
TGTGCCAGCAGCTTAGCCATAGACACCACTGAAGCTTTCTTT
>TRBV2|NA|TRBJ2-3|NA
CASRRQEISTDTQYF
TGTGCCAGCAGGCGACAGGAGATTAGCACAGATACGCAGTATTTT